The source of this T cell receptor beta chain is a study of breast tumors, draining lymph nodes, adjacent tissues. Overall study findings and caveats: The data were judged consistent with most tumor T cells coming from lymph node and expanding in tumor. Tumor repertoires ranked between lymph nodes and nontumor tissue in diversity, with V and J gene preferences. Tumor and nontumor repertoires were significantly more similar in luminal-like than in basal-like breast cancer.

The V and J ends lost 2 bases and 3 bases, in that order; junction bases with no gene match: 3. This CDR3 is 15 amino acids long. Axillary draining lymph nodes of breast cancer patients supplied the node samples. From the multiplex PCR reads, TCRdb called clonotypes with MiXCR, one entry per CDR3 protein. Found here are 200,000 or so distinct CDR3 sequences, over 25% of them singletons; the top ten hold approximately 4.3%. This clonotype was picked up many times. Its antigen is not identified. This TCR came from a female donor with breast cancer. Some clones in this sample may be carry-over from other donors' samples. The rearrangement uses TRBV12-3 or TRBV12-4 and TRBJ1-4; 7 bases match TRBD1. What was sequenced was axillary lymph node tissue. The CDR3 DNA follows: TGTGCCAGCAGTTTAAATCAGGGGGCTAATGAAAAACTGTTTTTT. This encodes CASSLNQGANEKLFF.